This T cell receptor beta chain was sequenced in a study of shared clonotypes between healthy human individuals. The CDR3 has 14 residues. Trimming shortened V by 4 bases and J by 5 bases, and 17 bases separated the two germline ends. Germline values: CDR1 SQVTM, CDR2 ANQGSEA. On sorted subsets, replicate PCRs used roughly 220 ng DNA, or 25,000 to 35,000 T cell genomes. Method: immunoSEQ multiplex PCR; TCRdb's copy keeps in-frame clones and lacks some. Of millions of clones listed, approximately 95% are singletons. V and J are TRBV29-1 and TRBJ2-5; D unclear. The sequence derives from a man between 18 and 29 years old in good health. Some clones in this sample may be carry-over from other donors' samples. Sequenced material: naive CD4+ T cells from PBMCs. Subset denoted: CD45RA+ positively selected. The CDR3 here is CSVALFMGTETQYF. CDR3 coding DNA: TGCAGCGTTGCCCTTTTCATGGGCACGGAGACCCAGTACTTC.